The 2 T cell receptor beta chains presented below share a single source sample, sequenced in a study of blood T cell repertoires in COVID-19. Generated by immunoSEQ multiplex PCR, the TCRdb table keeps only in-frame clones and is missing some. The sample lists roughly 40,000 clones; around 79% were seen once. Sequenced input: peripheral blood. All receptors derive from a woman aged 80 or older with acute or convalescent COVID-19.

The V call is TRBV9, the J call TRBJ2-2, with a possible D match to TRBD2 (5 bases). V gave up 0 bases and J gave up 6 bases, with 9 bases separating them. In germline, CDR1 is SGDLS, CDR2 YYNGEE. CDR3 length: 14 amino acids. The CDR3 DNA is TGTGCCAGCAGCGTAGAAGCGGAGCCCGGGGAGCTGTTTTTT. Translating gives CASSVEAEPGELFF.

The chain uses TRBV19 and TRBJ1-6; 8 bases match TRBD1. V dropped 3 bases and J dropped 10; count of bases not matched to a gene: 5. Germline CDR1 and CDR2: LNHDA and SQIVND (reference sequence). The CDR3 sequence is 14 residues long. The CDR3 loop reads CASSMGTGLSPLHF. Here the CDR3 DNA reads TGTGCCAGTAGTATGGGGACAGGACTCTCACCCCTCCACTTT.